This T cell receptor beta chain came from a study of cytomegalovirus exposure and HLA in healthy donors. Notes on the study in general: Relative to equally common others, HLA-associated TCR beta chains showed greater clonal expansion in a later analysis.

This clone was picked up one time. Its antigen is unknown. 60 Vbeta and 13 Jbeta primers were used in PCR. Sequencing was performed with immunoSEQ multiplex PCR; in TCRdb, only in-frame clones are kept and a portion is missing. The sample lists fewer than 250,000 clones; under 85% were seen once. This TCR derives from a woman aged 50 to 65 in good health and CMV-seropositive. The specimen sequenced was PBMCs.

The CDR3 region is CASSSPGQGYEQYF. The CDR3 nucleotides read TGTGCCAGCAGTTCACCGGGACAGGGCTACGAGCAGTACTTC. The chain couples TRBV7-2 to TRBJ2-7; 9 bases are a match to TRBD1. Losses at the gene ends were 6 bases for V and 3 bases for J; bases not matched to a gene: 6. The V gene's germline CDR1 is SGHTA and CDR2 FQGNSA. The CDR3 sequence is 14 residues long.